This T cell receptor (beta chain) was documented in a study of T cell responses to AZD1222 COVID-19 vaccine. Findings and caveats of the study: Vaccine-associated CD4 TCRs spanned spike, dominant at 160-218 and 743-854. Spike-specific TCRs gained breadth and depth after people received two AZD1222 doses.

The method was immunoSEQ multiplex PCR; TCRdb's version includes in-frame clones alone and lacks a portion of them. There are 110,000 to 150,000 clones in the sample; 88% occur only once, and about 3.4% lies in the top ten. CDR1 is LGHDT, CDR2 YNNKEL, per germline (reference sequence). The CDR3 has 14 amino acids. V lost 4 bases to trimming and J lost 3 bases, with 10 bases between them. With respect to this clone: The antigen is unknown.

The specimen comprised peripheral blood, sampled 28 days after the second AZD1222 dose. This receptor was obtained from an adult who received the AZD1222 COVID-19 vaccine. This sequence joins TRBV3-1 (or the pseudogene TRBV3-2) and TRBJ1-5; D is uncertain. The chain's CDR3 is CASSLPGNNQPQHF. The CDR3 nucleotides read TGTGCCAGCAGCCTCCCCGGTAACAATCAGCCCCAGCATTTT.